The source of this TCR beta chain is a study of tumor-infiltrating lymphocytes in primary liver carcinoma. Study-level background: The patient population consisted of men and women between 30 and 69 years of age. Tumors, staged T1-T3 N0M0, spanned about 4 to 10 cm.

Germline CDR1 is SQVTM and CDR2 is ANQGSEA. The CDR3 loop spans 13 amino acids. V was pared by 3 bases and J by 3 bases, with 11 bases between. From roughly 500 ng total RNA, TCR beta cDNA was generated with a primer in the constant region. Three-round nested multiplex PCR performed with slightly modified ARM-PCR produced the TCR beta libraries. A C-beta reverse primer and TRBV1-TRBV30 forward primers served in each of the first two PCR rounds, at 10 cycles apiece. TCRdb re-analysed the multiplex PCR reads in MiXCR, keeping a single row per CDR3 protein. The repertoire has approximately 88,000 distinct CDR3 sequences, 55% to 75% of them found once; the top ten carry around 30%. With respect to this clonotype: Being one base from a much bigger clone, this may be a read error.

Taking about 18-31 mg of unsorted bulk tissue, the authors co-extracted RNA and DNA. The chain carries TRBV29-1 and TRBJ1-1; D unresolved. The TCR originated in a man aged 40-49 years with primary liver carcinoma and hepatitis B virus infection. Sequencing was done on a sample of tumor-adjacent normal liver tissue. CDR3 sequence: CSVETSTYTEAFF. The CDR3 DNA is TGCAGCGTTGAGACCAGCACCTACACTGAAGCTTTCTTT.